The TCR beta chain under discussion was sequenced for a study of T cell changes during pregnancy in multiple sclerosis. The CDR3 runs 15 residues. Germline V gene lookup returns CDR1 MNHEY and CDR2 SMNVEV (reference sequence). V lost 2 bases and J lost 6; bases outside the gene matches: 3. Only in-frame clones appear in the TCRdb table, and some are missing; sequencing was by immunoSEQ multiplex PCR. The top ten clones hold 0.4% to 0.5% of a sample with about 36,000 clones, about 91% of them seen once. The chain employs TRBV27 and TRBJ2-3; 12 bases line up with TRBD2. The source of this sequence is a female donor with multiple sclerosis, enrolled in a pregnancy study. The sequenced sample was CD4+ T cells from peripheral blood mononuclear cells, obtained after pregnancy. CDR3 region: CASSLGLAGGDTQYF. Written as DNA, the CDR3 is TGTGCCAGCAGTTTAGGGCTAGCGGGGGGGGATACGCAGTATTTT.